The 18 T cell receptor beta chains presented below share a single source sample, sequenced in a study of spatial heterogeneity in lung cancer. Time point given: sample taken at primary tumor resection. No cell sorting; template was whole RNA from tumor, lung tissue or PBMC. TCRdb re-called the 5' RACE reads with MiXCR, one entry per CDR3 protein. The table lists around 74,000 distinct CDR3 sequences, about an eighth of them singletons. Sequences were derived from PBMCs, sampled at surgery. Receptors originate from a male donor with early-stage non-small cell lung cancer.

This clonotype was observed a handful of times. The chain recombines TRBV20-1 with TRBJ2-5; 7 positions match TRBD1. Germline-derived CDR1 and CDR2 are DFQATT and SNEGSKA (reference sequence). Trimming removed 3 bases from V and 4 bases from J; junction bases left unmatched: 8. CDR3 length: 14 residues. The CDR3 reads CSARFSAGGETQYF. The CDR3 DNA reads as TGCAGTGCTAGGTTTTCGGCAGGGGGAGAGACCCAGTACTTC.

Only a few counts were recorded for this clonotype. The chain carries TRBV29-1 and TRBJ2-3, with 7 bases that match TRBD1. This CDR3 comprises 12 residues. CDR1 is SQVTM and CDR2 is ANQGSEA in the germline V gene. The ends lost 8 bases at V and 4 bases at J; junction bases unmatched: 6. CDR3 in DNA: TGCAGCACATCCCAGGGGGCAGATACGCAGTATTTT. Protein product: CSTSQGADTQYF.

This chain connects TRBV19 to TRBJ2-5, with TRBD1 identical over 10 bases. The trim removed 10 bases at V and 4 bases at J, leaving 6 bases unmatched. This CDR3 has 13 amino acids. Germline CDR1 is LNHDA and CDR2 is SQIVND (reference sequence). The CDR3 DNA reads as TGTGCCACCTGGGACAGGGGACGAGAGACCCAGTACTTC. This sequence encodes CATWDRGRETQYF.

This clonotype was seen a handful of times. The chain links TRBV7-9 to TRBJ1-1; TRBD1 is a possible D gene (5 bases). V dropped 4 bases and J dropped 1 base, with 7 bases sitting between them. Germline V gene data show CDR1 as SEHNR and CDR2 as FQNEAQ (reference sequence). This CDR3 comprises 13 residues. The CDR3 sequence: CASSSGWNTEAFF. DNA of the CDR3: TGTGCCAGCAGCTCAGGGTGGAACACTGAAGCTTTCTTT.

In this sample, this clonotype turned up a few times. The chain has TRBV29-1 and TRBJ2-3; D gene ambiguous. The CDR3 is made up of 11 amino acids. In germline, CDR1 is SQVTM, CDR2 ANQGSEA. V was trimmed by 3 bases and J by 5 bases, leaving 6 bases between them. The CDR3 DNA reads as TGCAGCGTTGAGGAACAAGATACGCAGTATTTT. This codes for CSVEEQDTQYF.

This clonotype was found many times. Here the CDR3 DNA reads TGCAGTGCTCTCTCCCCCGATCAACTAGCGGGGTCCTACGAGCAGTACTTC. Its protein is CSALSPDQLAGSYEQYF. V gene TRBV20-1 combines with J gene TRBJ2-7, with 10 bases that match TRBD2. The J segment lost 1 base and the V segment lost 5 bases, leaving 14 bases of the junction unmatched. This CDR3 is 17 amino acids long. The V gene's germline CDR1 is DFQATT and CDR2 SNEGSKA (reference sequence).

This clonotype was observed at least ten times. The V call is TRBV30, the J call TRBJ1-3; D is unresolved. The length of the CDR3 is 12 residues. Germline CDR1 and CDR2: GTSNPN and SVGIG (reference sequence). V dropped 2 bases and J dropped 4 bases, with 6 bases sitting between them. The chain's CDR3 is CAWSPLGNTIYF. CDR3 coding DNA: TGTGCCTGGAGTCCGCTGGGAAACACCATATATTTT.

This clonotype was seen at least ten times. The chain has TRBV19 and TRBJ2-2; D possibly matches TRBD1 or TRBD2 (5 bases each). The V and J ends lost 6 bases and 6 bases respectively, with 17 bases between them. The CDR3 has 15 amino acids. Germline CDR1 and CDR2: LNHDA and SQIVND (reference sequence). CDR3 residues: CASRPQGMEAGELFF. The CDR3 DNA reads TGTGCCAGTAGGCCGCAGGGTATGGAGGCCGGGGAGCTGTTTTTT.

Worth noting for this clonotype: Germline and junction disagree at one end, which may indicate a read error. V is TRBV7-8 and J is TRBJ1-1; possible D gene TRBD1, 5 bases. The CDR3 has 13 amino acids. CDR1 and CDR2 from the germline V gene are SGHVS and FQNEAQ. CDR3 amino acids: CASSLAGRPNLLF. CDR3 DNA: TGTGCCAGCAGCTTAGCGGGGCGGCCAAACCTTCTCTTT.

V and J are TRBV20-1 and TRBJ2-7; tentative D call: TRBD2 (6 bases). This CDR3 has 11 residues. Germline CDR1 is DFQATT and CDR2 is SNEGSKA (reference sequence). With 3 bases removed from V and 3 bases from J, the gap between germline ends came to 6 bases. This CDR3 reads CSARGGYEQYF. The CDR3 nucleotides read TGCAGTGCTAGGGGGGGCTACGAGCAGTACTTC.

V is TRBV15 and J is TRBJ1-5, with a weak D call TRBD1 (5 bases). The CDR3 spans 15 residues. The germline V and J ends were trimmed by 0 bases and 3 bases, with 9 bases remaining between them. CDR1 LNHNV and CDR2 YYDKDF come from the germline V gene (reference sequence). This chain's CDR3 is CATSRDRGINQPQHF. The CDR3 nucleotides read TGTGCCACCAGCAGAGATCGGGGCATCAATCAGCCCCAGCATTTT.

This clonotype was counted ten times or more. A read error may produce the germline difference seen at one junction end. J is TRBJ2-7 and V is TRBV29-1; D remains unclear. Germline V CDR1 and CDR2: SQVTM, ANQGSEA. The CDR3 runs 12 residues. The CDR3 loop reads CSVVPRSFEQYF. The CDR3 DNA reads TGCAGCGTTGTCCCCAGGTCCTTCGAGCAGTACTTC.

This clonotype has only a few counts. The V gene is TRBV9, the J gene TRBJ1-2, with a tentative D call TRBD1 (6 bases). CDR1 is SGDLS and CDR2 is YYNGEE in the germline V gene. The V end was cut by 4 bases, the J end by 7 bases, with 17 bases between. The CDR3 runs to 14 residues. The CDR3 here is CASSRYLDRSGYTF. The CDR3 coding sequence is TGTGCCAGCAGCCGCTATCTCGACAGGAGTGGCTACACCTTC.

CDR3 protein: CASSFTGPRTGELFF. CDR3 nucleotides: TGTGCCAGCAGTTTTACAGGGCCAAGAACCGGGGAGCTGTTTTTT. The chain has TRBV12-3 or TRBV12-4 and TRBJ2-2, with D maybe TRBD1 (6 bases). The CDR3 is 15 amino acids. Trimming left V 3 bases short and J 5 bases short, with 13 bases between.

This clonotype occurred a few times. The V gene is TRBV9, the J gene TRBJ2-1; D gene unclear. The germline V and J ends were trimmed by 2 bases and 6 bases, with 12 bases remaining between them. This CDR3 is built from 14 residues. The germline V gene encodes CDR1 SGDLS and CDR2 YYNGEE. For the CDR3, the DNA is TGTGCCAGCAGCGTTGACCGAAGGGTCAATGAGCAGTTCTTC. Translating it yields CASSVDRRVNEQFF.

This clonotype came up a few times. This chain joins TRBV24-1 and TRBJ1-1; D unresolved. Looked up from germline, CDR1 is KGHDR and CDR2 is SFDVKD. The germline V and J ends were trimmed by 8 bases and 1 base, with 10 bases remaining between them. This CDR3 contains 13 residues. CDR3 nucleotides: TGTGCCACCAAAGGACGCACGAACACTGAAGCTTTCTTT. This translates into CATKGRTNTEAFF.

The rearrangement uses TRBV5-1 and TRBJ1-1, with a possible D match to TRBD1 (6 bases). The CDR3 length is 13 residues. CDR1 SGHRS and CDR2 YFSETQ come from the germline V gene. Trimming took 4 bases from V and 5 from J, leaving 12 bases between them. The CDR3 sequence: CASSPQGWTEAFF. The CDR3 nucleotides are TGCGCCAGCAGCCCACAGGGATGGACTGAAGCTTTCTTT.

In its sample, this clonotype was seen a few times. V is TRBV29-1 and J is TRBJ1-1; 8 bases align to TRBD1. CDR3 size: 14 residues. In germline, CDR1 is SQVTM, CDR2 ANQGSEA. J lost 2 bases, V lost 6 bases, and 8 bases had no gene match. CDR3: CSVFLGTGNTEAFF. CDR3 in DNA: TGCAGCGTCTTTTTGGGGACAGGCAACACTGAAGCTTTCTTT.